Shown below are 26 T cell receptor beta chains from a single sample sequenced in a study of T cells in tuberculosis. After thawing and overnight rest, PBMC were stained with GMM-loaded CD1B tetramer, viability dye and anti-CD3 for sorting. CD1B tetramers were loaded with Rhodococcus equi-derived C32 glucose monomycolate. Clones were sequenced by immunoSEQ multiplex PCR, and TCRdb holds only the in-frame ones, with some missing. The sample contains roughly 59,000 clones, around 81% of which appear only once. Sequencing input: CD1b-GMM tetramer-negative cells sorted from PBMCs. The receptors shown here come from an adult woman with latent tuberculosis.

V and J are TRBV2 and TRBJ2-1; 11 positions match TRBD1. The CDR3 has 14 amino acids. Per germline, CDR1 SNHLY and CDR2 FYNNEI. V was clipped by 6 bases and J by 10 bases; unmatched bases: 8. The CDR3 here is CASSHGTGGSEQFF. The CDR3 coding sequence is TGTGCCAGCAGCCACGGGACAGGGGGAAGCGAGCAGTTCTTC.

The CDR3 DNA reads as TGTGCCAGCAGTCCGCAGACGAGCGGAGTCGGAGAGACCCAGTACTTC. It codes for CASSPQTSGVGETQYF. J is TRBJ2-5 and V is TRBV28, with D maybe TRBD2 (5 bases). The V gene lost 5 bases and the J gene lost 4 bases, with 20 bases spanning the gap. CDR3 length equals 16 residues. Germline CDR1 and CDR2: MDHEN and SYDVKM.

This clone was picked up one time. The chain joins TRBV7-2 to TRBJ1-3, with a tentative D call TRBD1 (5 bases). CDR1 and CDR2 from the germline V gene are SGHTA and FQGNSA. V was cut by 6 bases and J by 0 bases, with 12 bases left in between. CDR3 length: 15 residues. Here the CDR3 DNA reads TGTGCCAGCAGTCCAGGGTTAAGCTCTGGAAACACCATATATTTT. The encoded protein is CASSPGLSSGNTIYF.

This clone turned up a few times. The rearrangement links TRBV21-1 to TRBJ1-4. TRBV21-1 counts as a pseudogene. CDR3 size: 16 residues. The CDR3 region is CASSKALGGHEEKLFF. The CDR3 nucleotides are TGTGCCAGCAGCAAAGCGCTGGGGGGGCACGAAGAAAAACTGTTTTTT.

In its sample, this clone was seen once. J is TRBJ1-2 and V is TRBV4-2, with D hard to call. The CDR3 runs 15 residues. The germline CDR1 and CDR2 sequences are LGHNA and YNFKEQ. The V gene lost 0 bases and the J gene lost 5 bases, with 13 bases spanning the gap. This chain's CDR3 is CASSQESLGSYGYTF. The DNA for the CDR3 is TGTGCCAGCAGCCAAGAGAGTCTGGGGAGTTATGGCTACACCTTC.

The chain combines TRBV10-3 with TRBJ2-3; 7 bases fit TRBD2. CDR3 size: 15 residues. CDR1 ENHRY and CDR2 SYGVKD come from the germline V gene. V lost 7 bases, J lost 6 bases, and 13 bases stayed unmatched. Here the CDR3 reads CAITLGGGPGDTQYF. CDR3 DNA sequence: TGTGCCATCACTCTCGGGGGAGGGCCAGGGGATACGCAGTATTTT.

This clone appeared a single time. The rearrangement links TRBV7-2 to TRBJ2-7; D is perhaps TRBD2 (5 bases). Per germline, CDR1 SGHTA and CDR2 FQGNSA. The length of the CDR3 is 14 residues. The germline V and J ends were trimmed by 3 bases and 6 bases, with 15 bases remaining between them. CDR3 DNA sequence: TGTGCCAGCAGCTTCCCCCGGGGTCATGGCGAGCAGTACTTC. Its translation is CASSFPRGHGEQYF. Full variable domain (missing parts from reference TRBV7-2 and TRBJ2-7): GAGVSQSPSNKVTEKGKDVELRCDPISGHTALYWYRQSLGQGLEFLIYFQGNSAPDKSGLPSDRFSAERTGGSVSTLTIQRTQQEDSAVYLCASSFPRGHGEQYFGPGTRLTVT.

The chain carries TRBV4-1 and TRBJ1-1, with 8 bases identical to TRBD1. The germline V gene has CDR1 MGHRA and CDR2 YSYEKL. V shed 2 bases, J shed 4 bases, and the junction held 3 bases outside the gene matches. The CDR3 consists of 14 residues. For the CDR3, the DNA is TGCGCCAGCAGCCAATTTACAGGGGGCACTGAAGCTTTCTTT. It is translated as CASSQFTGGTEAFF.

The gene calls are TRBV6-1 and TRBJ1-5; 8 bases agree with TRBD1. Germline trimming cut 6 bases from V and 5 bases from J; bases unmatched to any gene: 6. Germline V gives CDR1 MNHNS, CDR2 SASEGT. The CDR3 has 14 amino acids. The CDR3 here is CASSRTGPDQPQHF. The DNA of the CDR3 is TGTGCCAGCAGCCGGACAGGGCCCGATCAGCCCCAGCATTTT.

The rearrangement uses TRBV4-3 and TRBJ2-1, with 9 bases fitting TRBD2. The CDR3 totals 17 residues. After removal of 0 bases from V and 6 bases from J, the junction contained 9 bases not matched to a gene. Germline-derived CDR1 and CDR2 are LGHNA and YSLEER. CDR3: CASSQDSSSGGFNEQFF. The CDR3 DNA sequence: TGCGCCAGCAGCCAAGATAGTAGTAGCGGGGGATTCAATGAGCAGTTCTTC.

The rearrangement joins TRBV4-1 to TRBJ2-5; 9 positions match TRBD1. The germline gives CDR1 MGHRA, CDR2 YSYEKL. This CDR3 has 16 amino acids. V lost 2 bases and J lost 5; bases outside the gene matches: 9. The chain's CDR3 is CASSQTSEGQGETQYF. CDR3 coding DNA: TGCGCCAGCAGCCAAACATCAGAAGGACAGGGGGAGACCCAGTACTTC.

The chain has TRBV29-1 and TRBJ1-2, with TRBD1 identical over 9 bases. Germline trimming cut 5 bases from V and 14 bases from J; bases unmatched to any gene: 12. This CDR3 comprises 12 residues. Germline CDR1 reads SQVTM; CDR2 reads ANQGSEA. The CDR3: CSVLSGQGGMTF. DNA of the CDR3: TGCAGCGTTCTTTCGGGACAGGGAGGGATGACCTTC.

The chain joins TRBV7-2 to TRBJ2-1, with 9 bases fitting TRBD2. The V and J ends lost 5 bases and 6 bases, in that order; junction bases with no gene match: 5. Germline loops: CDR1 SGHTA, CDR2 FQGNSA. CDR3 length: 14 amino acids. CDR3 nucleotide sequence: TGTGCCAGCAGCCAGGGACTAGCCCTCAATGAGCAGTTCTTC. Amino acids: CASSQGLALNEQFF.

This rearrangement joins TRBV19 to TRBJ2-3; 12 nucleotides line up with TRBD1. Trimming cost V 3 bases and J 4 bases; bases outside gene matches: 2. The CDR3 consists of 15 residues. CDR1 and CDR2 (germline): LNHDA, SQIVND (reference sequence). The CDR3 sequence: CASSIGTGGSDTQYF. Written as DNA, the CDR3 is TGTGCCAGTAGTATCGGGACAGGGGGCTCAGATACGCAGTATTTT.

The CDR3 sequence: CASSSPRTEAFF. Written as DNA, the CDR3 is TGTGCCAGCAGCTCCCCGAGGACTGAAGCTTTCTTT. The rearrangement joins TRBV7-9 to TRBJ1-1, with D hard to call. Germline V gene data show CDR1 as SEHNR and CDR2 as FQNEAQ (reference sequence). Trimming left V 4 bases short and J 5 bases short, with 8 bases between. There are 12 residues in the CDR3.

The chain recombines TRBV5-4 with TRBJ2-1; the D gene is possibly TRBD1 (6 bases). The CDR3 runs to 12 residues. Germline V gene lookup returns CDR1 SGHNT and CDR2 YYREEE (reference sequence). Trimming took 4 bases from V and 8 from J, leaving 10 bases between them. CDR3 sequence: CASSRTGYEQFF. Written as DNA, the CDR3 is TGTGCCAGCAGCCGCACAGGGTATGAGCAGTTCTTC.

The chain employs TRBV12-5 and TRBJ2-3; 9 positions match TRBD1. Germline V gives CDR1 LGHNT, CDR2 FRNRAP. The CDR3 is 14 residues long. The CDR3 coding sequence is TGTGCCTCCCTCAGGGACAGGGAGGCAGATACGCAGTATTTT. Protein: CASLRDREADTQYF.

The chain couples TRBV4-1 to TRBJ1-3; no clear D gene. With 1 base removed from V and 2 bases from J, the gap between germline ends came to 18 bases. Per the germline V gene, CDR1 is MGHRA and CDR2 is YSYEKL. The CDR3 is 18 residues long. The CDR3 sequence is CASSQVRAPARAGNTIYF. The CDR3 DNA reads as TGCGCCAGCAGCCAAGTGAGGGCGCCAGCCCGGGCTGGAAACACCATATATTTT.

The rearrangement uses TRBV5-1 and TRBJ2-1; TRBD1 matches at 8 bases. This CDR3 is 14 amino acids long. J lost 6 bases, V lost 0 bases, and 2 bases had no gene match. Germline V gene sequence: CDR1 SGHRS, CDR2 YFSETQ. The CDR3 nucleotides are TGCGCCAGCAGCTTGGGACAGGGGACCAATGAGCAGTTCTTC. It translates to CASSLGQGTNEQFF.

The chain has TRBV28 and TRBJ2-5; the D gene is possibly TRBD2 (6 bases). The end of the DNA aligns better with TRBJ2-7, so the J call may be wrong. Germline CDR1 reads MDHEN; CDR2 reads SYDVKM. The CDR3 runs to 14 residues. The CDR3 here is CASRLGGDFYEQYF. The CDR3, as DNA: TGTGCCAGCAGACTCGGGGGTGACTTCTACGAGCAGTACTTC.

The chain employs TRBV6-5 and TRBJ1-5; D might be TRBD1 (6 bases). Per the germline V gene, CDR1 is MNHEY and CDR2 is SVGAGI. The length of the CDR3 is 15 residues. V was shortened by 4 bases and J by 0 bases, with 10 bases between the two germline ends. The CDR3 loop is CASSWTVDSNQPQHF. DNA of the CDR3: TGTGCCAGCAGTTGGACAGTCGATAGCAATCAGCCCCAGCATTTT.

The chain has TRBV7-8 and TRBJ2-1; tentative D call: TRBD2 (6 bases). The CDR3 totals 19 residues. V was clipped by 1 base and J by 1 base, with 20 bases between them. Germline CDR1 is SGHVS and CDR2 is FQNEAQ. The CDR3 region has the DNA TGTGCCAGCAGCTTAGGGGGGTGGGGTAGGGGAGGTTCCTACAATGAGCAGTTCTTC. Its translation is CASSLGGWGRGGSYNEQFF.

The rearrangement uses TRBV29-1 and TRBJ2-1, with TRBD2 matching 10 bases. Per the germline V gene, CDR1 is SQVTM and CDR2 is ANQGSEA. V dropped 1 base and J dropped 13; count of bases not matched to a gene: 7. The CDR3 has 13 residues. CDR3 nucleotides: TGCAGCGTTGAAGCGAAGCGGGAGGGTACTCAGTTCTTC. It encodes CSVEAKREGTQFF.

This chain uses TRBV28 with TRBJ2-5, with 13 bases aligning to TRBD2. V shed 8 bases and J 5 bases; nucleotides not matched to a gene: 8. CDR3 size: 15 residues. Germline V lookup: CDR1 MDHEN, CDR2 SYDVKM. CDR3 loop: CASARTSGSKETQYF. The CDR3 DNA reads TGTGCCAGCGCTAGGACTAGCGGGAGCAAGGAGACCCAGTACTTC. The full variable domain, its missing parts supplied by reference TRBV28 and TRBJ2-5, is DVKVTQSSRYLVKRTGEKVFLECVQDMDHENMFWYRQDPGLGLRLIYFSYDVKMKEKGDIPEGYSVSREKKERFSLILESASTNQTSMYLCASARTSGSKETQYFGPGTRLLVL.

Remarks on this clone: The same CDR3 is also encoded by other DNA sequences in this sample. The chain has TRBV7-6 and TRBJ2-5, with 10 bases that match TRBD2. CDR3 length equals 16 residues. CDR1 is SGHVS, CDR2 FNYEAQ, per germline. The junction had 11 bases not matched to a gene; V was cut back by 5 bases and J by 5 bases. In nucleotides, the CDR3 is TGTGCCAGCAGCAGACGAGCGGGGGGGGCAGCGGAGACCCAGTACTTC. Translation: CASSRRAGGAAETQYF.

This clone appeared a single time. The V and J genes are TRBV7-7 and TRBJ2-5; 9 positions agree with TRBD1. Losses at the gene ends were 2 bases for V and 4 bases for J; bases not matched to a gene: 5. The CDR3 runs to 15 residues. Germline CDR1 and CDR2: SSHAT and FNYEAQ (reference sequence). DNA of the CDR3: TGTGCCAGCAGCTTAAACAGGGGGCGCGGAGAGACCCAGTACTTC. It translates to CASSLNRGRGETQYF.